This TCR beta chain was sequenced in a study of T cells in localized non-small cell lung cancer. Overall study findings and caveats: Only one tumor region was sequenced, so heterogeneity remains possible. The highest T cell clonality was in uninvolved adjacent lung, above tumor. Across samples, adjacent lung featured a median roughly 62 of the top 100 tumor clones.

For this clone: Its target is unknown.

The germline CDR1 and CDR2 sequences are MRHNA and SNTAGT. This CDR3 is 14 amino acids long. V was clipped by 5 bases and J by 6 bases, with 16 bases between them. Assay used: immunoSEQ multiplex PCR; TCRdb lists only in-frame clones, some missing. Among 55,000 to 75,000 clones listed, roughly 90% were seen once. Sequenced here: peripheral blood, sampled before any cancer treatment. This chain uses TRBV6-4 with TRBJ1-1; D remains unclear. This clonotype originated in a male donor at least 60 years old with stage III squamous cell lung carcinoma. Here the CDR3 reads CASSPGPIGAEAFF. The CDR3, as DNA: TGTGCCAGCAGTCCCGGGCCCATAGGCGCTGAAGCTTTCTTT.